The clone carrying this T cell receptor beta chain was detected only a few times. RNA transcripts served as the template for amplifying TCR beta CDR3 regions. The HTBI primer set was used in a first-round RT-PCR of the TCR CDR3. TCRdb reprocessed the multiplex PCR reads with MiXCR, giving one entry per CDR3 protein. Of 350,000 to 400,000 distinct CDR3 sequences in the sample, less than 20% were seen once. The entry originates in a study of T cells in Graves' hyperthyroidism and ophthalmopathy. Turning to the study itself: Peripheral blood was drawn at first diagnosis, prior to all treatment.

Ophthalmopathy cases met thresholds of Clinical Activity Score at least 3, NOSPECS grade at least 4 and duration under 3 months. Uncontrolled infection, other autoimmune disease, pregnancy or lactation excluded patients. The CDR3 length is 15 residues. Trimming cost V 5 bases and J 3 bases; bases outside gene matches: 12. Germline CDR1 DFQATT, CDR2 SNEGSKA (reference sequence). The J gene is TRBJ2-7, the V gene TRBV20-1; 8 bases are shared with TRBD2. The receptor was isolated from a man between 18 and 29 years old with Graves' ophthalmopathy. Sequenced material: blood. This CDR3 reads CSARPPKGLDYEQYF. The CDR3 region has the DNA TGCAGTGCTCGCCCACCGAAGGGACTAGACTACGAGCAGTACTTC.